These 20 T cell receptor beta chains originate from one sample sequenced in a study of regulatory T cells in long-lasting Graves disease. Time point of the sample: persistent/refractory GD, antithyroid drugs over 5 years with positive TRAb. PBMC RNA was the source of the TCR library. Arm-PCR with iRepertoire HTBI primers amplified the CDR3 regions for these TCR beta libraries. TCRdb recomputed calls from the multiplex PCR reads with MiXCR, one row per CDR3 protein. The sample carries 350,000 to 500,000 distinct CDR3 sequences, approximately 22% recorded once. The material was peripheral blood mononuclear cells (PBMCs), obtained when the disease was refractory, from a patient treated with antithyroid drugs. These receptors were obtained from a female donor with Graves disease.

This clonotype was counted only a few times. This chain links TRBV13 with TRBJ2-7; a possible D gene is TRBD2 (6 bases). The CDR3 consists of 15 residues. Per the germline V gene, CDR1 is PRHDT and CDR2 is FYEKMQ (reference sequence). The ends were cut back, 5 bases at V and 6 bases at J, with 20 bases in the middle. This chain's CDR3 is CASSPQTSSSREQYF. CDR3 bases: TGTGCCAGCAGCCCCCAGACTAGTTCCTCTCGCGAGCAGTACTTC.

The chain couples TRBV2 to TRBJ2-1; 10 nucleotides align to TRBD2. Per the germline V gene, CDR1 is SNHLY and CDR2 is FYNNEI. The CDR3 is made up of 18 amino acids. The trim removed 0 bases at V and 1 base at J, leaving 6 bases unmatched. The CDR3: CASSEALPSGSSYNEQFF. Written as DNA, the CDR3 is TGTGCCAGCAGTGAAGCCCTCCCTAGCGGGAGTTCCTACAATGAGCAGTTCTTC.

The chain couples TRBV19 to TRBJ1-5; D might be TRBD1 (6 bases). The V gene's germline CDR1 is LNHDA and CDR2 SQIVND (reference sequence). V lost 2 bases and J 1 base, leaving 12 bases between the germline ends. The CDR3 has 16 amino acids. The CDR3 here is CASSIYYRESNQPQHF. The CDR3 DNA reads as TGTGCCAGTAGTATATATTACAGGGAAAGCAATCAGCCCCAGCATTTT.

This clonotype was recorded a few times. The CDR3: CASSASGGEETQYF. The CDR3 coding sequence is TGTGCCAGCAGCGCGTCAGGGGGCGAAGAGACCCAGTACTTC. This chain links TRBV9 with TRBJ2-5; 8 bases fit TRBD1. Germline CDR1 and CDR2: SGDLS and YYNGEE. The CDR3 extends over 14 amino acids. Losses at the gene ends were 3 bases for V and 3 bases for J; bases not matched to a gene: 4.

CDR3 DNA: TGTGCCAGCAGGTGGGTCTCGTCATCCTCCTACAATGAGCAGTTCTTC. Translating it yields CASRWVSSSSYNEQFF. The rearrangement joins TRBV2 to TRBJ2-1; D gene uncertain. Trimming stripped 6 bases from V and 0 bases from J, with 15 bases between. The CDR3 has 16 residues. Germline V gene lookup returns CDR1 SNHLY and CDR2 FYNNEI.

The rearrangement joins TRBV11-2 to TRBJ2-3; D is unclear. CDR1 is SGHAT and CDR2 is FQNNGV in the germline V gene. The CDR3 has 14 residues. V lost 11 bases, J lost 3 bases, and 18 bases lay in between. The CDR3 nucleotides read TGTGCCTCCGGTCTCAGGAGTCCAACAGATACGCAGTATTTT. Amino acid sequence: CASGLRSPTDTQYF.

This clonotype has ten or more counts. The CDR3 loop is CASSRPGARYTGELFF. Written as DNA, the CDR3 is TGTGCCAGCAGTCGACCCGGGGCGCGGTACACCGGGGAGCTGTTTTTT. The gene calls are TRBV27 and TRBJ2-2; either TRBD1 or TRBD2 may supply D (5 bases each). Germline CDR1 and CDR2: MNHEY and SMNVEV (reference sequence). The V and J ends lost 5 bases and 3 bases respectively, with 16 bases between them. The CDR3 covers 16 residues.

This clonotype turned up a few times. The chain combines TRBV3-1 with TRBJ2-7; 7 bases align to TRBD2. Losses at the gene ends were 2 bases for V and 2 bases for J; bases not matched to a gene: 6. The CDR3 has 15 amino acids. Germline V gene sequence: CDR1 LGHDT, CDR2 YNNKEL (reference sequence). The CDR3 spells CASSQTGRPTYEQYF. CDR3 sequence (DNA): TGTGCCAGCAGCCAAACCGGGAGGCCTACCTACGAGCAGTACTTC.

This clonotype showed up just a few times. The chain carries TRBV20-1 and TRBJ2-3; the match to TRBD2 covers 13 bases. Looked up from germline, CDR1 is DFQATT and CDR2 is SNEGSKA (reference sequence). CDR3 size: 16 residues. V trimming: 0 bases; J trimming: 4 bases; junction bases outside the gene matches: 4. The CDR3 loop reads CSARDRTSGRPDTQYF. The CDR3 DNA reads as TGCAGTGCTAGAGATCGGACTAGCGGGAGACCAGATACGCAGTATTTT.

This clonotype was picked up many times. V usage is TRBV19 and J usage is TRBJ2-7, with 11 bases aligning to TRBD2. The germline gives CDR1 LNHDA, CDR2 SQIVND (reference sequence). Unmatched junction bases numbered 5, after V lost 4 bases and J lost 3 bases. There are 15 residues in the CDR3. The CDR3 sequence: CASSTPGTSGYEQYF. In DNA, the CDR3 is TGTGCCAGTAGTACCCCCGGGACTAGCGGCTACGAGCAGTACTTC. The whole variable domain, filled in from reference TRBV19 and TRBJ2-7, reads DGGITQSPKYLFRKEGQNVTLSCEQNLNHDAMYWYRQDPGQGLRLIYYSQIVNDFQKGDIAEGYSVSREKKESFPLTVTSAQKNPTAFYLCASSTPGTSGYEQYFGPGTRLTVT.

A note on this clonotype: This CDR3 fails to terminate in the conserved phenylalanine or tryptophan, so it likely reflects a read error. The limits of the CDR3 on the DNA are not certain, so only TCRdb's listed CDR3 is given. The rearrangement joins TRBV10-3 to TRBJ2-7; the tabulated D call, TRBD1, remains unverified against the DNA. Looked up from germline, CDR1 is ENHRY and CDR2 is SYGVKD. A total of 9 residues make up the CDR3, ends included. CDR3 region: CAISESRVY.

The sample holds one count of this clonotype. The chain combines TRBV28 with TRBJ1-6; no firm D call. The V gene's germline CDR1 is MDHEN and CDR2 SYDVKM. Trimming shortened V by 7 bases and J by 5 bases, and 6 bases separated the two germline ends. This CDR3 region has 12 residues. CDR3 sequence: CASTSDNSPLHF. In DNA, the CDR3 is TGTGCCAGCACCAGTGATAATTCACCCCTCCACTTT.

The CDR3 region is CASMGGRAGADEQYF. The DNA of the CDR3 is TGTGCCAGTATGGGCGGGAGGGCCGGCGCGGACGAGCAGTACTTC. J is TRBJ2-7 and V is TRBV19, with 9 bases lining up with TRBD2. Germline values: CDR1 LNHDA, CDR2 SQIVND (reference sequence). This CDR3 has 15 residues. V trimming: 7 bases; J trimming: 5 bases; junction bases outside the gene matches: 12.

The chain couples TRBV20-1 to TRBJ2-7, with a weak D call TRBD2 (7 bases). Trimming took 0 bases from V and 4 from J, leaving 22 bases between them. The CDR3 has 17 amino acids. The germline V gene has CDR1 DFQATT and CDR2 SNEGSKA (reference sequence). The chain's CDR3 is CSARDLGGPHLRYEQYF. CDR3 bases: TGCAGTGCTAGAGATTTGGGGGGGCCCCATCTCAGATACGAGCAGTACTTC.

This chain connects TRBV15 to TRBJ2-7, with D perhaps TRBD2 (5 bases). The CDR3 is 14 residues long. The V end lost 0 bases, the J end lost 10 bases, and 16 bases lay between the germline ends. Germline V CDR1 and CDR2: LNHNV, YYDKDF (reference sequence). The CDR3 bases are TGTGCCACCAGCAGAGACAAAAAGACCGGAGGTCAGTACTTC. Its translation: CATSRDKKTGGQYF. The full variable domain, rest sourced from reference TRBV15 and TRBJ2-7, is DAMVIQNPRYQVTQFGKPVTLSCSQTLNHNVMYWYQQKSSQAPKLLFHYYDKDFNNEADTPDNFQSRRPNTSFCFLDIRSPGLGDTAMYLCATSRDKKTGGQYFGPGTRLTVT.

This clonotype has only a few counts. The chain joins TRBV27 to TRBJ2-4; 8 nucleotides line up with TRBD1. Germline CDR1 MNHEY, CDR2 SMNVEV (reference sequence). The ends lost 4 bases at V and 6 bases at J; junction bases unmatched: 11. CDR3 size: 16 residues. The CDR3 region has the DNA TGTGCCAGCAGTTCTCTCGGGGCAGGGGGCGTAAACATTCAGTACTTC. Encoded protein: CASSSLGAGGVNIQYF.

This clonotype was detected a few times. The rearrangement uses TRBV19 and TRBJ1-3; D is perhaps TRBD1 (5 bases). V lost 5 bases, J lost 4 bases, and 15 bases lay in between. Germline V CDR1 and CDR2: LNHDA, SQIVND (reference sequence). This CDR3 comprises 15 residues. DNA for the CDR3: TGTGCCAGTAGTTCCACCGGGACTGTCGGAAACACCATATATTTT. It translates to CASSSTGTVGNTIYF.

A note on this clonotype: As the CDR3 is not closed by the conserved phenylalanine or tryptophan, this likely results from a read error. The V gene is TRBV7-9, the J gene TRBJ2-3; 14 bases line up with TRBD2. The CDR3 sequence is 16 residues long. Germline trimming cut 5 bases from V and 4 bases from J; bases unmatched to any gene: 5. CDR1 is SEHNR, CDR2 FQNEAQ, per germline (reference sequence). The CDR3 is CASSSRLAGGSDTQYL. CDR3 coding DNA: TGTGCCAGCAGCAGCCGACTAGCGGGAGGGTCAGATACGCAGTATCTT.

This clonotype was counted a few times. This rearrangement joins TRBV18 to TRBJ1-1, with a possible D match to TRBD1 (5 bases). V lost 6 bases and J lost 4, with 12 bases in between. There are 13 residues in the CDR3. CDR1 and CDR2 from the germline V gene are KGHSH and LQKENI. CDR3 sequence: CASSPDILTEAFF. The CDR3 nucleotides read TGTGCCAGCTCCCCGGACATCCTCACTGAAGCTTTCTTT. The entire variable domain, with the rest obtained from reference TRBV18 and TRBJ1-1, is as follows: NAGVMQNPRHLVRRRGQEARLRCSPMKGHSHVYWYRQLPEEGLKFMVYLQKENIIDESGMPKERFSAEFPKEGPSILRIQQVVRGDSAAYFCASSPDILTEAFFGQGTRLTVV.

This chain links TRBV7-2 with TRBJ2-1, with D tentatively TRBD2 (5 bases). The CDR3 is 16 residues long. Germline loops: CDR1 SGHTA, CDR2 FQGNSA. V lost 8 bases to trimming and J lost 8 bases, with 25 bases between them. In DNA, the CDR3 is TGTGCCAGCCGCAAGAACTCGGGAAATAATGGAGATGAGCAGTTCTTC. Residues: CASRKNSGNNGDEQFF. The full variable domain, in which reference TRBV7-2 and TRBJ2-1 provide the parts outside the CDR3, is GAGVSQSPSNKVTEKGKDVELRCDPISGHTALYWYRQSLGQGLEFLIYFQGNSAPDKSGLPSDRFSAERTGGSVSTLTIQRTQQEDSAVYLCASRKNSGNNGDEQFFGPGTRLTVL.